Detailed here is one T cell receptor beta chain. This entry comes from a study of OX40 agonist ivuxolimab in advanced cancers. Per the germline V gene, CDR1 is SGHVS and CDR2 is FQNEAQ. The trim removed 8 bases at V and 9 bases at J, leaving 19 bases unmatched. The CDR3 runs 16 residues. Measured with immunoSEQ multiplex PCR; TCRdb has only the in-frame clones, and not every one. This sample has tens of thousands of clones, with 85% to 90% found just once. This chain uses TRBV7-8 with TRBJ2-1; 7 positions agree with TRBD2. Sequenced material: CD4+ or CD8+ T cells sorted from blood, taken in a trial of the OX40 agonist ivuxolimab. The clonotype originates from an adult with an advanced solid tumor such as melanoma, head and neck, liver or kidney cancer. The chain's CDR3 is CASDPKGVAGVGEQFF. The CDR3 nucleotides are TGTGCCAGCGACCCCAAGGGAGTGGCGGGAGTTGGTGAGCAGTTCTTC.